Shown below are 9 T cell receptor beta chains from a single sample sequenced in a study of T-cell reconstitution after alpha-beta-depleted transplantation in children. Using unique molecular identifiers, the investigators prepared the TCRbeta library. TCRdb used MiXCR to reprocess the PCR reads, holding one entry per CDR3 protein. The table has about 610,000 distinct CDR3 sequences, roughly a tenth seen once. This sample comprised PBMCs from the stem cell graft donor, obtained from the stem cell graft. These receptors all come from a human donor who donated a stem cell graft to a child with acute myeloid leukemia.

V is TRBV24-1 and J is TRBJ2-1; TRBD2 matches 11 bases. CDR3 size: 18 residues. Per germline, CDR1 KGHDR and CDR2 SFDVKD. Losses at the gene ends were 4 bases for V and 2 bases for J; bases not matched to a gene: 9. CDR3 DNA sequence: TGTGCCACCAGTGACGCTCCAGGGACTAGCGGCACCTACAATGAGCAGTTCTTC. This gives the protein CATSDAPGTSGTYNEQFF.

The genes are TRBV7-2 and TRBJ2-1; D is perhaps TRBD2 (6 bases). The germline V gene has CDR1 SGHTA and CDR2 FQGNSA. The CDR3 extends over 15 amino acids. Trimming stripped 5 bases from V and 0 bases from J, with 11 bases between. In nucleotides, the CDR3 is TGTGCCAGCAGCCGCGGGACTGACTCCTACAATGAGCAGTTCTTC. The encoded protein is CASSRGTDSYNEQFF.

The chain recombines TRBV20-1 with TRBJ1-2, with 9 bases aligning to TRBD1. V lost 6 bases and J lost 8; bases outside the gene matches: 10. CDR3 size: 13 residues. The germline CDR1 and CDR2 sequences are DFQATT and SNEGSKA (reference sequence). CDR3 residues: CSAPDRGKIGYTF. As DNA, the CDR3 is TGCAGTGCACCCGACAGGGGGAAGATAGGCTACACCTTC.

This clonotype was observed many times. This sequence joins TRBV5-5 and TRBJ1-2; D uncertain. The germline CDR1 and CDR2 sequences are SGHKS and YYEKEE (reference sequence). The V end lost 0 bases, the J end lost 0 bases, and 12 bases lay between the germline ends. The CDR3 is 16 amino acids. CDR3 nucleotides: TGTGCCAGCAGCTTGGCGGGCGTCGGCCCTAACTATGGCTACACCTTC. The encoded protein is CASSLAGVGPNYGYTF.

The V call is TRBV12-3 or TRBV12-4, the J call TRBJ2-7; perhaps D is TRBD1 or TRBD2 (5 bases each). V lost 7 bases and J lost 3, with 7 bases in between. The CDR3 consists of 11 residues. The DNA of the CDR3 is TGTGCCAGCATGAGGGGCTACGAGCAGTACTTC. This translates into CASMRGYEQYF.

This clonotype was counted a few times. This sequence joins TRBV5-1 and TRBJ1-2; unclear D gene. CDR1 and CDR2 (germline): SGHRS, YFSETQ. This CDR3 spans 15 amino acids. V dropped 4 bases and J dropped 6 bases, with 19 bases sitting between them. In DNA, the CDR3 is TGCGCCAGCAGCCGAGGCAGCCTCGAAGGGCATGGCTACACCTTC. Translating gives CASSRGSLEGHGYTF.

The chain recombines TRBV29-1 with TRBJ1-1, with 12 bases identical to TRBD1. The V and J ends lost 6 bases and 5 bases, in that order; junction bases with no gene match: 10. This CDR3 contains 15 residues. Germline values: CDR1 SQVTM, CDR2 ANQGSEA. The CDR3 DNA is TGCAGCGTAGGACCGGGACAGGGGGCTTGGACTGAAGCTTTCTTT. Protein product: CSVGPGQGAWTEAFF.

This clonotype was recorded a few times. This sequence joins TRBV27 and TRBJ2-7; the match to TRBD2 covers 11 bases. CDR1 is MNHEY, CDR2 SMNVEV, per germline (reference sequence). This CDR3 comprises 15 residues. V lost 3 bases to trimming and J lost 0 bases; unmatched junction nucleotides: 1. CDR3 DNA: TGTGCCAGCAGTTTTAGCGGGAGGGTCTCCTACGAGCAGTACTTC. Translation gives CASSFSGRVSYEQYF.

This clonotype occurred a few times. The rearrangement links TRBV20-1 to TRBJ2-3, with 12 bases that match TRBD2. Looked up from germline, CDR1 is DFQATT and CDR2 is SNEGSKA (reference sequence). This CDR3 comprises 16 residues. V was clipped by 5 bases and J by 1 base; unmatched bases: 7. CDR3 coding DNA: TGCAGTGCTCCTTCTAGCGGGAGGGATGGCACAGATACGCAGTATTTT. Protein sequence: CSAPSSGRDGTDTQYF.